Below, 5 T cell receptor beta chains from the same sample are listed, as sequenced in a study of blood T cell repertoires in COVID-19. Data came from immunoSEQ multiplex PCR; TCRdb stores just in-frame clones and leaves some out. The sample records some 200,000 clones, 65% to 90% being singletons. The sequenced material came from peripheral blood. These receptors were collected from a woman aged 40 to 50 who had recovered from COVID-19.

The chain has TRBV11-3 and TRBJ2-1; D may be TRBD2 (6 bases). With 0 bases removed from V and 2 bases from J, the gap between germline ends came to 17 bases. The CDR3 runs 18 residues. Germline lookup yields CDR1 SGHNT and CDR2 YENEEA. In nucleotides, the CDR3 is TGTGCCAGCAGCTTAGATAGTGCGGGGCTCACCCCCTACAATGAGCAGTTCTTC. It specifies CASSLDSAGLTPYNEQFF.

This chain joins TRBV29-1 and TRBJ2-7; 9 bases are shared with TRBD1. CDR1 and CDR2 from the germline V gene are SQVTM and ANQGSEA. This CDR3 region has 15 residues. J gave up 7 bases and V 5 bases, and 15 bases lay outside the gene matches. The CDR3 loop is CSVSPRQGDRHEQYF. For the CDR3, the DNA is TGCAGCGTTTCACCCCGACAGGGGGATCGTCATGAGCAGTACTTC.

The chain recombines TRBV27 with TRBJ1-1; 10 bases fit TRBD1. This CDR3 contains 17 residues. The junction had 7 bases not matched to a gene; V was cut back by 3 bases and J by 0 bases. Germline CDR1 and CDR2: MNHEY and SMNVEV (reference sequence). CDR3 in amino acids: CASSLGTGDYMNTEAFF. The CDR3 coding sequence is TGTGCCAGCAGTTTGGGGACAGGGGATTACATGAACACTGAAGCTTTCTTT.

The chain employs TRBV15 and TRBJ2-3, with TRBD1 as a possible D gene (5 bases). CDR3 length equals 16 residues. Germline values: CDR1 LNHNV, CDR2 YYDKDF (reference sequence). The V and J ends lost 1 base and 3 bases respectively, with 14 bases between them. The CDR3 loop reads CATSRAGAGKTDTQYF. The CDR3 region has the DNA TGTGCCACCAGCAGAGCTGGGGCAGGGAAAACAGATACGCAGTATTTT.

This chain uses TRBV7-8 with TRBJ1-1, with 7 bases that match TRBD1. Trimming cost V 5 bases and J 3 bases; bases outside gene matches: 3. CDR1 is SGHVS and CDR2 is FQNEAQ in the germline V gene. This CDR3 is 13 amino acids long. The CDR3 sequence: CASSRQGDTEAFF. CDR3 nucleotides: TGTGCCAGCAGCCGACAGGGTGACACTGAAGCTTTCTTT.